This TCR beta chain came from a study of OX40 agonist ivuxolimab in advanced cancers. Study-wide points: In the 0.1 to 3.0 mg/kg range, CD4+ and CD8+ blood T cells had expanded clonally by week 6. Low normalized T-cell clonal expansion was additionally recorded for some nonresponders. More expanded clones were found, on average, in CD8+ than in CD4+ T cells.

V lost 4 bases and J 7 bases, leaving 8 bases between the germline ends. Germline lookup yields CDR1 SQVTM and CDR2 ANQGSEA. This CDR3 has 11 amino acids. Measured with immunoSEQ multiplex PCR; TCRdb has only the in-frame clones, and not every one. The data show approximately 89,000 clones, around 90% seen once. Concerning this clone itself: The antigen is unknown.

This sequence originates from an adult with an advanced solid tumor such as melanoma, head and neck, liver or kidney cancer. The sample in question was CD4+ or CD8+ T cells sorted from blood, obtained in a trial of the OX40 agonist ivuxolimab. The chain employs TRBV29-1 and TRBJ2-1; D uncertain. CDR3 in DNA: TGCAGCGTTGCCCATTCTAATGAGCAGTTCTTC. This codes for CSVAHSNEQFF.